The 21 T cell receptor beta chains below were found in one sample sequenced in a study of shared clonotypes between healthy human individuals. Libraries were prepared by immunoSEQ multiplex PCR; TCRdb keeps only in-frame clonotypes and omits some of them. Of 900,000 to 1,200,000 clones listed, about 84% were seen once; the top ten hold 0.61%. Material for sequencing was memory CD4+ T cells from PBMCs. Documented subset: CD45RA-negative fraction. The receptors come from a man aged 18 to 30 in good health. Some clones in this sample may be carry-over from other donors' samples.

This clone was counted only a few times. The rearrangement uses TRBV4-1 and TRBJ2-5, with D possibly being TRBD1 or TRBD2 (6 bases each). Trimming shortened V by 0 bases and J by 5 bases, and 25 bases separated the two germline ends. CDR1 MGHRA and CDR2 YSYEKL come from the germline V gene. This CDR3 comprises 19 residues. The CDR3 loop reads CASSQERRGTVLRSETQYF. CDR3 sequence (DNA): TGCGCCAGCAGCCAAGAGCGGAGGGGGACCGTGTTGAGGTCGGAGACCCAGTACTTC.

The sample holds a few counts of this clone. V and J are TRBV7-9 and TRBJ2-1, with D possibly TRBD2 on 5 matching bases. The CDR3 covers 15 residues. The germline CDR1 and CDR2 sequences are SEHNR and FQNEAQ (reference sequence). V lost 2 bases and J 6 bases, leaving 14 bases between the germline ends. CDR3 protein: CASSLSATTPNEQFF. DNA for the CDR3: TGTGCCAGCAGCTTATCAGCGACTACCCCCAATGAGCAGTTCTTC.

The chain has TRBV5-1 and TRBJ2-1; 7 bases map to TRBD2. Germline values: CDR1 SGHRS, CDR2 YFSETQ. This CDR3 comprises 14 residues. The V segment lost 2 bases and the J segment 6 bases; nucleotides outside the gene matches: 5. The CDR3, as DNA: TGCGCCAGCAGCTTAGTTGCGGGAGTCAATGAGCAGTTCTTC. Its protein product is CASSLVAGVNEQFF.

J is TRBJ1-4 and V is TRBV5-1; D ambiguous. CDR1 and CDR2 from the germline V gene are SGHRS and YFSETQ. CDR3 length: 15 residues. Trimming removed 4 bases from V and 3 bases from J, with 13 bases in between. The CDR3 nucleotides are TGCGCCAGCAGCGACCCCGCCGGATCTAATGAAAAACTGTTTTTT. As protein: CASSDPAGSNEKLFF.

V usage is TRBV28 and J usage is TRBJ2-3, with 7 bases aligning to TRBD2. CDR1 and CDR2 (germline): MDHEN, SYDVKM. There are 15 residues in the CDR3. The ends lost 7 bases at V and 2 bases at J; junction bases unmatched: 9. CDR3 protein: CASTPGGRATDTQYF. CDR3 in DNA: TGTGCCAGCACCCCGGGAGGTAGGGCCACAGATACGCAGTATTTT.

As regards this clone: In the same sample, other DNA sequences code for this CDR3. The J gene is TRBJ2-1, the V gene TRBV4-1; no clear D gene. This CDR3 has 16 residues. The V end lost 3 bases, the J end lost 0 bases, and 12 bases lay between the germline ends. Germline loops: CDR1 MGHRA, CDR2 YSYEKL. The CDR3 coding sequence is TGCGCCAGCAGCCAGGTCAACTTGATCTCCTACAATGAGCAGTTCTTC. The encoded protein is CASSQVNLISYNEQFF.

V gene TRBV5-1 combines with J gene TRBJ2-1, with D uncertain. The CDR3 is made up of 15 amino acids. Germline lookup yields CDR1 SGHRS and CDR2 YFSETQ. Trimming shortened V by 1 base and J by 5 bases, and 13 bases separated the two germline ends. CDR3: CASSLLVGQHNEQFF. CDR3 DNA: TGCGCCAGCAGCTTGTTGGTAGGCCAACACAATGAGCAGTTCTTC.

This clone occurred a few times. Sequence at one end of the junction differs from germline and may be a read error. This sample also contains other DNA sequences that code for the same CDR3. V gene TRBV6-5 combines with J gene TRBJ2-2, with D perhaps matching TRBD1 (6 bases). This CDR3 is 14 amino acids long. The germline V gene encodes CDR1 MNHEY and CDR2 SVGAGI. The CDR3 coding sequence is TGTGCCAGCAGGCAGGGGTGGAACACCGGGGAGCTGTTCTTT. Residues: CASRQGWNTGELFF.

The chain recombines TRBV4-2 with TRBJ2-5; unclear D gene. V gave up 0 bases and J gave up 3 bases, with 2 bases separating them. CDR3 length: 12 amino acids. Germline V CDR1 and CDR2: LGHNA, YNFKEQ. CDR3 coding DNA: TGTGCCAGCAGCCAAGATAAAGAGACCCAGTACTTC. It yields the protein CASSQDKETQYF.

The rearrangement joins TRBV10-3 to TRBJ2-3; 7 positions match TRBD2. Germline CDR1 ENHRY, CDR2 SYGVKD. This CDR3 is built from 16 residues. The V segment lost 2 bases and the J segment 4 bases; nucleotides outside the gene matches: 9. The CDR3 DNA reads as TGTGCCATCAGTGAGGCCGGCCGGGGGGTTGCAGATACGCAGTATTTT. It is translated as CAISEAGRGVADTQYF.

V usage is TRBV28 and J usage is TRBJ2-1; TRBD2 matches at 7 bases. The CDR3 is 13 amino acids. V lost 5 bases and J lost 8; bases outside the gene matches: 6. The V gene's germline CDR1 is MDHEN and CDR2 SYDVKM. The CDR3 nucleotides read TGTGCCAGCAGTCGGGGAGGGAATTATGAGCAGTTCTTC. This gives the protein CASSRGGNYEQFF.

With regard to this clone: Other DNA sequences in this sample translate to the same CDR3. This chain joins TRBV9 and TRBJ2-3; possibly TRBD2 for D (6 bases). Germline values: CDR1 SGDLS, CDR2 YYNGEE. V lost 0 bases to trimming and J lost 4 bases, with 12 bases between them. The CDR3 extends over 15 amino acids. The chain's CDR3 is CASSVAPGVADTQYF. The DNA of the CDR3 is TGTGCCAGCAGCGTAGCTCCGGGAGTGGCAGATACGCAGTATTTT.

The rearrangement uses TRBV28 and TRBJ2-2, with 7 bases matching TRBD1. V trimming: 4 bases; J trimming: 4 bases; junction bases outside the gene matches: 15. Germline CDR1 MDHEN, CDR2 SYDVKM. The CDR3 runs 18 residues. CDR3 sequence reads: CASSSISRDRVFTGELFF. DNA of the CDR3: TGTGCCAGCAGTTCTATTTCCCGTGACAGGGTATTCACCGGGGAGCTGTTTTTT.

The chain joins TRBV6-5 to TRBJ1-5; TRBD1 is a possible D gene (6 bases). From germline, CDR1 is MNHEY and CDR2 SVGAGI. Trimming removed 10 bases at V and 4 bases at J, with 14 bases between. There are 13 residues in the CDR3. The CDR3 bases are TGTGCCACTAGGACAGCCGTAAATCAGCCCCAGCATTTT. It encodes CATRTAVNQPQHF.

This clone was found a few times. With a much larger clone just one base away, this may be a read error. The chain employs TRBV30 and TRBJ2-7; weak D call: TRBD2 (5 bases). Germline loops: CDR1 GTSNPN, CDR2 SVGIG (reference sequence). V dropped 2 bases and J dropped 3 bases, with 8 bases sitting between them. The CDR3 sequence is 12 residues long. CDR3 sequence: CAWSITSYEQYF. The CDR3 region has the DNA TGTGCCTGGAGTATAACTAGCTACGAGCAGTACTTC. The whole variable domain, remainder taken from reference TRBV30 and TRBJ2-7, is SQTIHQWPATLVQPVGSPLSLECTVEGTSNPNLYWYRQAAGRGLQLLFYSVGIGQISSEVPQNLSASRPQDRQFILSSKKLLLSDSGFYLCAWSITSYEQYFGPGTRLTVT.

The chain has TRBV6-1 and TRBJ1-2; 8 bases agree with TRBD1. Germline V gene sequence: CDR1 MNHNS, CDR2 SASEGT. The CDR3 consists of 15 residues. V was clipped by 6 bases and J by 7 bases; unmatched bases: 13. The CDR3 nucleotides are TGTGCCAGCAGACCAGGGGATTGGACAGGGTTTGGCTACACCTTC. As protein: CASRPGDWTGFGYTF.

The genes are TRBV4-3 and TRBJ1-5; D perhaps matches TRBD1 (5 bases). The CDR3 consists of 14 residues. The V gene's germline CDR1 is LGHNA and CDR2 YSLEER. Trimming took off 1 base at V and 3 bases at J, with 7 bases between the two ends. CDR3 sequence (DNA): TGCGCCAGCAGCCAAGGACAGAACAATCAGCCCCAGCATTTT. This gives the protein CASSQGQNNQPQHF.

This rearrangement joins TRBV28 to TRBJ1-5, with 10 bases that match TRBD1. The junction had 9 bases not matched to a gene; V was cut back by 6 bases and J by 7 bases. Germline CDR1 and CDR2: MDHEN and SYDVKM. The CDR3 has 15 residues. The CDR3 nucleotides read TGTGCCAGCAGCCTGGGACAGGGGTATCGCCAGCCCCAGCATTTT. It encodes CASSLGQGYRQPQHF.

The chain combines TRBV7-9 with TRBJ1-2; 7 bases agree with TRBD1. With 2 bases clipped from V and 5 bases from J, the junction kept 2 bases outside the gene matches. This CDR3 contains 13 residues. The germline gives CDR1 SEHNR, CDR2 FQNEAQ (reference sequence). The CDR3 here is CASSLTGQYGYTF. In DNA form, the CDR3 reads TGTGCCAGCAGCTTAACGGGACAGTATGGCTACACCTTC.

This sequence joins TRBV28 and TRBJ1-2, with D uncertain. Trimming left V 7 bases short and J 7 bases short, with 13 bases between. Germline V gene sequence: CDR1 MDHEN, CDR2 SYDVKM. This CDR3 is built from 12 residues. CDR3 coding DNA: TGTGCCAGCATCCGAGCATCGGGTGGCTACACCTTC. Residues: CASIRASGGYTF.

The chain links TRBV10-3 to TRBJ2-1, with 10 bases lining up with TRBD2. Germline CDR1 ENHRY, CDR2 SYGVKD. This CDR3 spans 14 amino acids. V trimming: 7 bases; J trimming: 10 bases; junction bases outside the gene matches: 10. CDR3 nucleotides: TGTGCCATCACCGACCGGGCTAGCGGGAGAGAGCAGTTCTTC. Protein: CAITDRASGREQFF.